A single sample is the source of the 29 T cell receptor beta chains below, sequenced in a study of T-cell memory formation after mild COVID-19. Via MiXCR, TCRdb re-called the 5' RACE reads, giving one row per CDR3 protein. The table has a few hundred thousand distinct CDR3 sequences, roughly 20% seen once. Sequenced: PBMCs or a T cell subset sorted from them (not recorded which). Receptor source: an adult woman who had mild COVID-19 (a few samples of this study predate the infection). Cell type and time point are not known.

This clonotype was counted a few times. The chain is built from TRBV6-5 and TRBJ2-7; 9 bases agree with TRBD1. In germline, CDR1 is MNHEY, CDR2 SVGAGI. The CDR3 consists of 17 residues. V shed 4 bases and J 0 bases; nucleotides not matched to a gene: 10. The CDR3 DNA reads TGTGCCAGCAGTTCCCTACCGATGGGACAGGGCTCCTACGAGCAGTACTTC. Amino acid sequence: CASSSLPMGQGSYEQYF.

The J gene is TRBJ2-7, the V gene TRBV27, with 8 bases aligning to TRBD2. After removal of 4 bases from V and 9 bases from J, the junction contained 14 bases not matched to a gene. Germline CDR1 and CDR2: MNHEY and SMNVEV (reference sequence). The CDR3 consists of 15 residues. Written as DNA, the CDR3 is TGTGCCAGCAGTTCGGGACTAGAGTCGAATACGGTGCAGTACTTC. This codes for CASSSGLESNTVQYF.

This clonotype showed up just a few times. The chain joins TRBV6-5 to TRBJ2-7, with D possibly matching TRBD1 (6 bases). This CDR3 is built from 12 residues. The germline V gene has CDR1 MNHEY and CDR2 SVGAGI. Trimming took 6 bases from V and 11 from J, leaving 17 bases between them. CDR3 residues: CASRPERDTEYF. The CDR3 region has the DNA TGTGCCAGCAGGCCAGAACGGGACACTGAGTACTTC.

This clonotype was counted at least ten times. V is TRBV3-1 and J is TRBJ2-5, with 8 bases matching TRBD1. Germline V gene lookup returns CDR1 LGHDT and CDR2 YNNKEL (reference sequence). With V trimmed by 4 bases and J by 4 bases, 5 bases remained unmatched. This CDR3 contains 14 residues. CDR3 amino acids: CASSPQGAGETQYF. Written as DNA, the CDR3 is TGTGCCAGCAGCCCTCAGGGGGCAGGAGAGACCCAGTACTTC.

The chain links TRBV20-1 to TRBJ2-5; D is possibly TRBD1 or TRBD2 (6 bases each). CDR3 length: 14 amino acids. The germline gives CDR1 DFQATT, CDR2 SNEGSKA (reference sequence). The V gene lost 7 bases and the J gene lost 1 base, with 16 bases spanning the gap. The CDR3 DNA reads as TGCAGTGTCGCGGCCCGGGGGCCCCAAGAGACCCAGTACTTC. It is translated as CSVAARGPQETQYF.

This clonotype was seen repeatedly, ten times or more. The chain employs TRBV20-1 and TRBJ2-7, with D maybe TRBD1 (6 bases). V was cut by 5 bases and J by 3 bases, with 14 bases left in between. This CDR3 contains 13 residues. Germline V CDR1 and CDR2: DFQATT, SNEGSKA (reference sequence). CDR3 residues: CSAPTAGDYEQYF. For the CDR3, the DNA is TGCAGTGCTCCAACGGCAGGGGACTACGAGCAGTACTTC.

The chain employs TRBV5-5 and TRBJ1-1; 8 nucleotides align to TRBD1. V lost 3 bases to trimming and J lost 0 bases; unmatched junction nucleotides: 7. This CDR3 is 16 amino acids long. CDR1 SGHKS and CDR2 YYEKEE come from the germline V gene (reference sequence). CDR3 nucleotides: TGTGCCAGCAGCTACGGACAGGGAGTCATGAACACTGAAGCTTTCTTT. It encodes CASSYGQGVMNTEAFF.

This clonotype was seen only a few times. The rearrangement joins TRBV6-6 to TRBJ2-1; the D gene could be TRBD1 or TRBD2 (6 bases each). Per the germline V gene, CDR1 is MNHNY and CDR2 is SVGAGI (reference sequence). Trimming took off 7 bases at V and 10 bases at J, with 23 bases between the two ends. The CDR3 length is 15 residues. The CDR3 reads CASKGGAVRNYEQFF. CDR3 bases: TGTGCCAGCAAGGGGGGCGCGGTTCGAAATTACGAGCAGTTCTTC.

The chain recombines TRBV20-1 with TRBJ2-3; TRBD1 is a possible D gene (7 bases). Trimming took off 4 bases at V and 1 base at J, with 15 bases between the two ends. CDR1 is DFQATT and CDR2 is SNEGSKA in the germline V gene (reference sequence). This CDR3 is 15 amino acids long. The CDR3 DNA reads as TGCAGTGCTACCCAGGGAGGACAGGGCACAGATACGCAGTATTTT. Encoded protein: CSATQGGQGTDTQYF.

V and J are TRBV27 and TRBJ2-1; possibly TRBD2 for D (6 bases). V was shortened by 5 bases and J by 4 bases, with 12 bases between the two germline ends. From germline, CDR1 is MNHEY and CDR2 SMNVEV (reference sequence). CDR3 length: 14 residues. The CDR3: CASSAVAEYNEQFF. CDR3 coding DNA: TGTGCCAGCAGTGCCGTAGCGGAATACAATGAGCAGTTCTTC.

A remark on this clonotype: A read error may explain this, as a much larger clone is one base away. The rearrangement joins TRBV20-1 to TRBJ2-2, with D possibly TRBD2 on 5 matching bases. CDR1 DFQATT and CDR2 SNEGSKA come from the germline V gene (reference sequence). This CDR3 has 15 amino acids. The CDR3 sequence is CIARDRRMGTGELFF. The CDR3 nucleotides read TGCATTGCTAGAGATAGGAGGATGGGGACCGGGGAGCTGTTTTTT.

V and J are TRBV5-1 and TRBJ1-4; no clear D. Per germline, CDR1 SGHRS and CDR2 YFSETQ. This CDR3 is 15 amino acids long. Trimming cost V 1 base and J 8 bases, with 15 bases left between them. The CDR3 protein is CASSLNSPGREKLFF. The CDR3 nucleotides are TGCGCCAGCAGCTTGAATAGTCCCGGGCGGGAAAAACTGTTTTTT.

This clonotype was seen only a few times. V usage is TRBV5-4 and J usage is TRBJ1-1; 10 bases line up with TRBD1. This CDR3 spans 15 amino acids. After removal of 5 bases from V and 2 bases from J, the junction contained 6 bases not matched to a gene. Germline CDR1 reads SGHNT; CDR2 reads YYREEE (reference sequence). The CDR3 is CASSTRDRGNTEAFF. In DNA form, the CDR3 reads TGTGCCAGCAGTACGAGGGACAGGGGAAACACTGAAGCTTTCTTT.

There are a few counts of this clonotype. This chain connects TRBV7-9 to TRBJ1-5; TRBD1 is a possible D gene (5 bases). Germline V CDR1 and CDR2: SEHNR, FQNEAQ (reference sequence). This CDR3 is 13 amino acids long. Between the trimmed V and J ends, which lost 5 bases and 9 bases, there was a span of 14 bases. CDR3: CASSAGGTGPQHF. Written as DNA, the CDR3 is TGTGCCAGCAGCGCCGGGGGTACCGGGCCCCAGCATTTT.

The chain uses TRBV29-1 and TRBJ1-1; D is uncertain. Germline V gene lookup returns CDR1 SQVTM and CDR2 ANQGSEA. Trimming stripped 6 bases from V and 1 base from J, with 15 bases between. The CDR3 sequence is 14 residues long. This chain's CDR3 is CSVPRRPPNTEAFF. CDR3 in DNA: TGCAGCGTCCCGCGACGGCCCCCGAACACTGAAGCTTTCTTT.

Many counts were recorded for this clonotype. V is TRBV27 and J is TRBJ2-7; 8 nucleotides line up with TRBD2. This CDR3 comprises 14 residues. The V and J ends lost 4 bases and 2 bases, in that order; junction bases with no gene match: 4. Germline V CDR1 and CDR2: MNHEY, SMNVEV (reference sequence). CDR3 bases: TGTGCCAGCAGTTCTGTAGCGGGGACCTACGAGCAGTACTTC. It encodes CASSSVAGTYEQYF.

V is TRBV5-5 and J is TRBJ2-1; 8 nucleotides align to TRBD2. V trimming: 3 bases; J trimming: 9 bases; junction bases outside the gene matches: 8. Germline V lookup: CDR1 SGHKS, CDR2 YYEKEE (reference sequence). The CDR3 extends over 14 amino acids. In DNA form, the CDR3 reads TGTGCCAGCAGCTCGGGGGGGACCCGTGGTGAGCAGTTCTTC. Translating it yields CASSSGGTRGEQFF.

This clonotype was seen a handful of times. This chain uses TRBV5-1 with TRBJ1-1, with 9 bases matching TRBD1. Trimming at V came to 5 bases and at J to 5 bases, leaving 10 bases not matched to a gene. CDR1 is SGHRS and CDR2 is YFSETQ in the germline V gene. The CDR3 runs 15 residues. The CDR3 DNA follows: TGCGCCAGCAGGCCGATTCCGGGACAGGGTACTGAAGCTTTCTTT. This gives the protein CASRPIPGQGTEAFF.

The rearrangement joins TRBV20-1 to TRBJ2-3, with D perhaps matching TRBD2 (5 bases). CDR1 is DFQATT and CDR2 is SNEGSKA in the germline V gene (reference sequence). This CDR3 has 14 amino acids. The ends were cut back, 4 bases at V and 2 bases at J, with 13 bases in the middle. As DNA, the CDR3 is TGCAGTGCTATCGGACTTCCCTACACAGATACGCAGTATTTT. Translating it yields CSAIGLPYTDTQYF.

The rearrangement uses TRBV6-5 and TRBJ1-2; no definite D call. This CDR3 contains 15 residues. The germline gives CDR1 MNHEY, CDR2 SVGAGI. Trimming took 2 bases from V and 4 from J, leaving 14 bases between them. The CDR3 loop is CASSYNIAKSYGYTF. CDR3 bases: TGTGCCAGCAGTTACAATATCGCCAAATCCTATGGCTACACCTTC.

The rearrangement uses TRBV29-1 and TRBJ2-7; D tentatively fits TRBD1 or TRBD2 (5 bases each). Trimming removed 4 bases at V and 6 bases at J, with 16 bases between. The V gene's germline CDR1 is SQVTM and CDR2 ANQGSEA. The CDR3 contains 13 residues. This CDR3 reads CSVGGSGAGEQYF. The CDR3 region has the DNA TGCAGCGTTGGTGGGTCCGGGGCAGGCGAGCAGTACTTC.

This clonotype came up a few times. The rearrangement joins TRBV27 to TRBJ2-5, with TRBD2 matching over 10 bases. The V gene end was trimmed by 5 bases and the J gene end by 4 bases; junction bases not matched to a gene: 7. The CDR3 spans 15 residues. Germline V gene lookup returns CDR1 MNHEY and CDR2 SMNVEV (reference sequence). The CDR3 nucleotides are TGTGCCAGCAGTCAGGGACTAGCGAGGGTAGAGACCCAGTACTTC. Translated, it gives CASSQGLARVETQYF.

The V and J genes are TRBV27 and TRBJ1-2; TRBD1 agrees at 10 bases. CDR1 is MNHEY, CDR2 SMNVEV, per germline (reference sequence). The J segment lost 7 bases and the V segment lost 4 bases, leaving 6 bases of the junction unmatched. This CDR3 region has 14 residues. Written as DNA, the CDR3 is TGTGCCAGCAGTTACGACAGGGGGCTAACTGGCTACACCTTC. Protein sequence: CASSYDRGLTGYTF.

CDR3 region: CASGSYRGGNEQFF. Written as DNA, the CDR3 is TGTGCCAGCGGATCGTACAGGGGTGGCAATGAGCAGTTCTTC. The chain combines TRBV2 with TRBJ2-1, with 7 nucleotides matching TRBD1. Trimming took 8 bases from V and 6 from J; bases not matched to a gene: 10. The CDR3 contains 14 residues. Looked up from germline, CDR1 is SNHLY and CDR2 is FYNNEI.

This clonotype was seen a handful of times. V is TRBV21-1 and J is TRBJ2-4; TRBD1, as called in the table, went unchecked against the DNA. TRBV21-1 is a documented pseudogene. The CDR3 runs 17 residues. DNA of the CDR3: TGTGCCAGCAGCAAAAGGGCAGGGGGTCTAGCCAAAAACATTCAGTACTTC. It is translated as CASSKRAGGLAKNIQYF.

This sequence joins TRBV5-1 and TRBJ1-3; D uncertain. The CDR3 covers 14 residues. Germline CDR1 and CDR2: SGHRS and YFSETQ. V dropped 0 bases and J dropped 0 bases, with 4 bases sitting between them. CDR3: CASSLEFSGNTIYF. The CDR3 region has the DNA TGCGCCAGCAGCTTGGAGTTCTCTGGAAACACCATATATTTT. The variable domain in full, completed from reference TRBV5-1 and TRBJ1-3, reads KAGVTQTPRYLIKTRGQQVTLSCSPISGHRSVSWYQQTPGQGLQFLFEYFSETQRNKGNFPGRFSGRQFSNSRSEMNVSTLELGDSALYLCASSLEFSGNTIYFGEGSWLTVV.

This clonotype was counted only a few times. The chain combines TRBV25-1 with TRBJ1-5; D ambiguous. There are 14 residues in the CDR3. Trimming pared 1 base from V and 0 bases from J, leaving 4 bases between. Germline values: CDR1 MGHDK, CDR2 SYGVNS. The CDR3 protein is CASSESDSNQPQHF. CDR3 in DNA: TGTGCCAGCAGTGAATCCGATAGCAATCAGCCCCAGCATTTT. Full variable domain (remainder filled in from reference TRBV25-1 and TRBJ1-5): EADIYQTPRYLVIGTGKKITLECSQTMGHDKMYWYQQDPGMELHLIHYSYGVNSTEKGDLSSESTVSRIRTEHFPLTLESARPSHTSQYLCASSESDSNQPQHFGDGTRLSIL.

This clonotype was counted a few times. The chain couples TRBV2 to TRBJ1-2; D is undetermined. The CDR3 runs 14 residues. Germline V gives CDR1 SNHLY, CDR2 FYNNEI. V was pared by 1 base and J by 0 bases, with 6 bases between. The CDR3 is CASSEGITNYGYTF. The CDR3 region has the DNA TGTGCCAGCAGTGAAGGCATTACTAACTATGGCTACACCTTC.

The J gene is TRBJ1-2, the V gene TRBV5-6; D is undetermined. The germline gives CDR1 SGHDT, CDR2 YYEEEE. V lost 4 bases, J lost 5 bases, and 12 bases lay in between. The CDR3 is 13 amino acids. The CDR3 sequence is CASSGGFGYGYTF. For the CDR3, the DNA is TGTGCCAGCAGCGGTGGCTTCGGATATGGCTACACCTTC.